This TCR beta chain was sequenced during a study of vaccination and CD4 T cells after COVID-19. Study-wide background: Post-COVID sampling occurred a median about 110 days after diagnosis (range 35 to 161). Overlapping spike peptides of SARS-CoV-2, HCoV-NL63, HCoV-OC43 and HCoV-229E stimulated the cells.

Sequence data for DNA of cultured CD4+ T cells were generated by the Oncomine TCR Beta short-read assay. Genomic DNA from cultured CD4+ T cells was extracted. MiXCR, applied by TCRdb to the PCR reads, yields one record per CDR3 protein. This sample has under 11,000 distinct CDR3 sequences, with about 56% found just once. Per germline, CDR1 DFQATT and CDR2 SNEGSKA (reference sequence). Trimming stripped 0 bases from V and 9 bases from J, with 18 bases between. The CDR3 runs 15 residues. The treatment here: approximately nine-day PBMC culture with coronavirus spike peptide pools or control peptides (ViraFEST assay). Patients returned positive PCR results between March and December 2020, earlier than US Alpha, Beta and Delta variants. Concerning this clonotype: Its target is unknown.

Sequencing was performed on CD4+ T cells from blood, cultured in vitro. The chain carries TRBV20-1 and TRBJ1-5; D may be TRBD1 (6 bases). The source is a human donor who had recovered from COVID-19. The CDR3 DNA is TGCAGTGCTAGAGATCCACAGGGAGGGGTAGGGCCCCAGCATTTT. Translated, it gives CSARDPQGGVGPQHF.